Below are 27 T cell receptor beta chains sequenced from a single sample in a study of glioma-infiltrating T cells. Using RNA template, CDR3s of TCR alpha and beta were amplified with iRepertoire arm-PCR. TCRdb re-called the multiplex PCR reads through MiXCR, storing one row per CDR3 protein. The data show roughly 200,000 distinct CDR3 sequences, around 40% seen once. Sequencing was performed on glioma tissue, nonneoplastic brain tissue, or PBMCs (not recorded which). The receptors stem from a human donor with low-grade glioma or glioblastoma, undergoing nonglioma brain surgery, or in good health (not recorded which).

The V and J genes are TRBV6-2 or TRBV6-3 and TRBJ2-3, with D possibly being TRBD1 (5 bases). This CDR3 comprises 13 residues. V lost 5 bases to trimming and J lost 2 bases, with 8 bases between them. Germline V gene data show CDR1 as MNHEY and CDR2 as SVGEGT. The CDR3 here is CASSNRLTDTQYF. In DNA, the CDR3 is TGTGCCAGCAGTAACAGGCTCACAGATACGCAGTATTTT.

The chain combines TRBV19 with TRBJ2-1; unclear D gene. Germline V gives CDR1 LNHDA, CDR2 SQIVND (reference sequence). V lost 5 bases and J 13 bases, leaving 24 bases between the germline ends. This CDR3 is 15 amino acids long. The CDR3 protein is CASSLNPAAQETQFF. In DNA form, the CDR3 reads TGTGCCAGTAGTCTTAACCCGGCCGCACAAGAGACCCAGTTCTTC. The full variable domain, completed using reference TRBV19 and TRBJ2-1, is DGGITQSPKYLFRKEGQNVTLSCEQNLNHDAMYWYRQDPGQGLRLIYYSQIVNDFQKGDIAEGYSVSREKKESFPLTVTSAQKNPTAFYLCASSLNPAAQETQFFGPGTRLTVL.

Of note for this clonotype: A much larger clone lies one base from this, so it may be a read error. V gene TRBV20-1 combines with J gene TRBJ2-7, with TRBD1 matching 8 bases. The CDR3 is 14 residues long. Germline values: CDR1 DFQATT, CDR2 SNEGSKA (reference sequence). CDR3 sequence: CGAQDRVTVYEQYF. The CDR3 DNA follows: TGCGGTGCTCAGGACAGGGTGACGGTGTACGAGCAGTACTTC.

The CDR3, as DNA: TGTGCCAGCAGCTCTCGGGAAGACTATGGCTACACCTTC. It translates to CASSSREDYGYTF. V is TRBV3-1 and J is TRBJ1-2; no reliable D call. Per germline, CDR1 LGHDT and CDR2 YNNKEL (reference sequence). Trimming stripped 5 bases from V and 3 bases from J, with 10 bases between. The CDR3 sequence is 13 residues long.

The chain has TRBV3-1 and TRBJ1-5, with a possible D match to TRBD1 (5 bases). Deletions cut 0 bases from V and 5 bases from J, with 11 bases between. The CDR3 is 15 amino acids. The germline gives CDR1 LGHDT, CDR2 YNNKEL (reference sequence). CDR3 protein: CASSQDAGGDQPQHF. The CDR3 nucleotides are TGTGCCAGCAGCCAAGACGCGGGGGGAGATCAGCCCCAGCATTTT.

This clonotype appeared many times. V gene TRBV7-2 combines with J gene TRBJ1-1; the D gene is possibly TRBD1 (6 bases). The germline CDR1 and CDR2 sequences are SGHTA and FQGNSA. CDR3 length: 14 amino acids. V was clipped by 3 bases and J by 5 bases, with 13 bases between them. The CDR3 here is CASSFRQEGTEAFF. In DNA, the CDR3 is TGTGCCAGCAGCTTTCGACAGGAGGGAACTGAAGCTTTCTTT.

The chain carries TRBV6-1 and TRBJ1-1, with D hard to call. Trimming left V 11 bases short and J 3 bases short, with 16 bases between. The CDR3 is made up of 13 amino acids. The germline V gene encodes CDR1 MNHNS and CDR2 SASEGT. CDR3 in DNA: TGTGCCTTCCACCTCAGGCCTTACACTGAAGCTTTCTTT. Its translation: CAFHLRPYTEAFF.

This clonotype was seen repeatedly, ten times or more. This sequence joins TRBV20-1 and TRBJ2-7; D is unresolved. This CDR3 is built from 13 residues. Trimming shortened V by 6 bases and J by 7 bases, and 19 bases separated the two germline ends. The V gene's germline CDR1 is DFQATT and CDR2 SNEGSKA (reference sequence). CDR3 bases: TGCAGTGCAAACCCCCCTAAGGGAAGGGAGCAGTACTTC. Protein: CSANPPKGREQYF.

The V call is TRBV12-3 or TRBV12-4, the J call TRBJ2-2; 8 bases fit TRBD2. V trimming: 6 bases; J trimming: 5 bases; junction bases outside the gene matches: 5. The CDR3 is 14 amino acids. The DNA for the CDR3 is TGTGCCAGCAGACCAGCGGGAGTGACCGGGGAGCTGTTTTTT. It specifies CASRPAGVTGELFF.

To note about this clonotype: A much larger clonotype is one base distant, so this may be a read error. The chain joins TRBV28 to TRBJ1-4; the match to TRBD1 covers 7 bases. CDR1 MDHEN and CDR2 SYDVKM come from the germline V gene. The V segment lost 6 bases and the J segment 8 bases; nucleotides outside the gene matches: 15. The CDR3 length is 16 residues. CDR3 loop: CASSPETGSIAEKLFF. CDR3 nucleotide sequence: TGTGCCAGCAGCCCTGAGACAGGGAGTATAGCCGAAAAACTGTTTTTT.

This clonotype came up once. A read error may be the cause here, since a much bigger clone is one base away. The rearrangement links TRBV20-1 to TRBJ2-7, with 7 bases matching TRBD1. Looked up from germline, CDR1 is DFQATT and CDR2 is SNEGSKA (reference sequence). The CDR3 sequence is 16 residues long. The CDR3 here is CSDRDLAETGIHEQYF. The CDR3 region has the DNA TGCAGTGATAGAGATTTGGCGGAGACAGGGATTCACGAGCAGTACTTC.

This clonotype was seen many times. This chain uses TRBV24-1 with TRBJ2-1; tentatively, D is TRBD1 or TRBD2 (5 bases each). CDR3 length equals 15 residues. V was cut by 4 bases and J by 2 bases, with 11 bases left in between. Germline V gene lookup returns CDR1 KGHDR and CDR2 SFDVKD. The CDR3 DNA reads TGTGCCACCAGTGAGGGGACGGCCGCCTACAATGAGCAGTTCTTC. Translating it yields CATSEGTAAYNEQFF.

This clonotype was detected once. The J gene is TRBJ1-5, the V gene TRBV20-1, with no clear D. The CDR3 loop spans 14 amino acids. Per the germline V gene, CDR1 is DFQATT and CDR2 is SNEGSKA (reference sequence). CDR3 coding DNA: TGCAGCGCTTCCAACATTCATGGATATCAGCCCCAGCATTTT. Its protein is CSASNIHGYQPQHF.

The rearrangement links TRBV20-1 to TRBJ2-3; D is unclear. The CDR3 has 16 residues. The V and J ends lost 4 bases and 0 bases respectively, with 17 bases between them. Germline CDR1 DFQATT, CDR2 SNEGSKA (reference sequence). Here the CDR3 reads CSANPPGGRSTDTQYF. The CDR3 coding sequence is TGCAGTGCTAACCCTCCCGGCGGCCGGAGCACAGATACGCAGTATTTT.

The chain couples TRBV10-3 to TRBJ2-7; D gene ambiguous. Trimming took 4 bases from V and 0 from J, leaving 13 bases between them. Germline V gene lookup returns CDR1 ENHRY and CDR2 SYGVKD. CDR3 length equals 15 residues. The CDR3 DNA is TGTGCCATCAGTGGATACGGGTCAAACTCCTACGAGCAGTACTTC. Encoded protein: CAISGYGSNSYEQYF.

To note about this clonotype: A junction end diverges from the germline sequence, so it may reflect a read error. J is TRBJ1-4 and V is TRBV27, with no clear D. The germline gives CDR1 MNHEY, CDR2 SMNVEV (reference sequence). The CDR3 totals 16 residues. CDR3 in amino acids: CASSFYVDSTNQKLFF. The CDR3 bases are TGTGCCAGCAGTTTCTACGTGGACTCAACTAATCAAAAACTGTTTTTT.

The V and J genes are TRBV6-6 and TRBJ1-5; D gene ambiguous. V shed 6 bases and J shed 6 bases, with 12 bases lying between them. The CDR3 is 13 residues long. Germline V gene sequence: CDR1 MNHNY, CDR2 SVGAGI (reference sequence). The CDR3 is CASSLTKCQPQHF. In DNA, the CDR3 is TGTGCCAGCAGCCTGACAAAGTGTCAGCCCCAGCATTTT.

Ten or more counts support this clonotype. In DNA, the CDR3 is TGTGCCAGCAGCCCTACACGCAGAGCTTTCTTT. Its protein product is CASSPTRRAFF. V usage is TRBV7-9 and J usage is TRBJ1-1; D call uncertain. CDR3 length: 11 amino acids. Germline V gene lookup returns CDR1 SEHNR and CDR2 FQNEAQ (reference sequence). Trimming pared 5 bases from V and 10 bases from J, leaving 11 bases between. The whole variable domain, filled in from reference TRBV7-9 and TRBJ1-1, reads DTGVSQNPRHKITKRGQNVTFRCDPISEHNRLYWYRQTLGQGPEFLTYFQNEAQLEKSRLLSDRFSAERPKGSFSTLEIQRTEQGDSAMYLCASSPTRRAFFGQGTRLTVV.

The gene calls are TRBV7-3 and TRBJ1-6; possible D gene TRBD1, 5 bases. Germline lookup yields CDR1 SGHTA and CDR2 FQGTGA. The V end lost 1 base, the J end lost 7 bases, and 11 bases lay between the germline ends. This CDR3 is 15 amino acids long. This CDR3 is CASSLIGGGNSPLHF. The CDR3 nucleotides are TGTGCCAGCAGCTTAATAGGTGGGGGAAATTCACCCCTCCACTTT.

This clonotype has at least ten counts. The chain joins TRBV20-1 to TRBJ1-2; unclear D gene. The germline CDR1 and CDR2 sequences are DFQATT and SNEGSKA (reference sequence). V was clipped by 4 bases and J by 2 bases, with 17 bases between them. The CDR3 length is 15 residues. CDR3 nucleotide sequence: TGCAGTGCTATCATGGGGTCTCCCGCCAACTATGGCTACACCTTC. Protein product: CSAIMGSPANYGYTF.

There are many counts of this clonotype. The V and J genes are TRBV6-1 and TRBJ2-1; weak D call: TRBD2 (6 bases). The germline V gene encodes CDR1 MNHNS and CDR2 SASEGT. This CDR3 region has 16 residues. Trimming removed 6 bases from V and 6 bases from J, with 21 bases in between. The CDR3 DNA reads TGTGCCAGCAGCCCCGGGGGAGGTCGCGGGCTCAATGAGCAGTTCTTC. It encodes CASSPGGGRGLNEQFF.

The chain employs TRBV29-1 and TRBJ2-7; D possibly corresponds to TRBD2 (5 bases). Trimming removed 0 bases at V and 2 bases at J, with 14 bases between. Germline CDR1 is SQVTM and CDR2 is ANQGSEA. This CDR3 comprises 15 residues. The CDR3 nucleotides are TGCAGCGTTGAAGATGAGGGTAGCCCTCCCTACGAGCAGTACTTC. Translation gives CSVEDEGSPPYEQYF.

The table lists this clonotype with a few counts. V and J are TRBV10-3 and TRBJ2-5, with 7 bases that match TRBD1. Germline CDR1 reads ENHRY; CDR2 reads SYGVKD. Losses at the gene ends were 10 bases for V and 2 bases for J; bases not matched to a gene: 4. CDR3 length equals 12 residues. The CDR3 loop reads CATGTAQETQYF. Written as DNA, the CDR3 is TGTGCCACCGGGACAGCACAAGAGACCCAGTACTTC.

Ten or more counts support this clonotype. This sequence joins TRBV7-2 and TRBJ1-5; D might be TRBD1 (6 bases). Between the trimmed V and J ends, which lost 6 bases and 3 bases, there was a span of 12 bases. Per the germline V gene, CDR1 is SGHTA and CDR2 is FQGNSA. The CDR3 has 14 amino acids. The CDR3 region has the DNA TGTGCCAGCAGGACAACAGGGATCAATCAGCCCCAGCATTTT. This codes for CASRTTGINQPQHF.

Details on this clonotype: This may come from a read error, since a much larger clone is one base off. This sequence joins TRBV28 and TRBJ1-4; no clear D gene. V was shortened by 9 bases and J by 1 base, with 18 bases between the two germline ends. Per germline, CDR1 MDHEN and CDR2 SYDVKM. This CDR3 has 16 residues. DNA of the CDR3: TGTGCCAGAAGATTCGCCTGGGGAGAAACTAATGAAAAACTGTTTTTT. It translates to CARRFAWGETNEKLFF.

The CDR3 DNA sequence: TGCGCCAGCAGTTCGACTAGAGGGAGGCCCGGGGAGCTGTTTTTT. Amino acids: CASSSTRGRPGELFF. This sequence joins TRBV4-1 and TRBJ2-2; D is possibly TRBD2 (6 bases). The CDR3 extends over 15 amino acids. From germline, CDR1 is MGHRA and CDR2 YSYEKL. The V end lost 6 bases, the J end lost 6 bases, and 17 bases lay between the germline ends.

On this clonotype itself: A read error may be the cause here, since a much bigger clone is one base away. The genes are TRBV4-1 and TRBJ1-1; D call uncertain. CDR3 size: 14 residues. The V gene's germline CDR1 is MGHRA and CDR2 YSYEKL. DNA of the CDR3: TGCGCCAGCAGCCAAGATCCCCAGAACACTAAAGCTTTCTTT. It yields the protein CASSQDPQNTKAFF.